This T cell receptor (beta chain) is from a study of blood T cells in healthy people across ages. Study background: Template switching picked up about one barcoded beta molecule for each two T cells. Regarding the study as a whole: Aged donors had fewer naive CD4+ cells and lower diversity than long-lived donors.

The use of a sample-barcoded 5' primer and a J-beta primer mix characterized a second PCR of about 6 to 11 cycles. TCRdb re-derived calls from the 5' RACE reads in MiXCR, one entry per CDR3 protein. This sample carries hundreds of thousands of distinct CDR3 sequences, roughly 25% of them seen once, and the ten largest clones take 9.4%. This clonotype was seen a handful of times. Antigen specificity is unknown. PBMCs were isolated at a quantity of at least 6.5 million per sample. The CDR3 has 17 residues. V was shortened by 0 bases and J by 0 bases, with 12 bases between the two germline ends. Looked up from germline, CDR1 is LNHNV and CDR2 is YYDKDF (reference sequence). These records were also assigned to another study, of T cells of mothers and their children.

The sequenced material came from blood. The TCR comes from a boy under 18 in good health. V is TRBV15 and J is TRBJ2-4; the D is unclear. The CDR3 reads CATSRDRTDLAKNIQYF. The CDR3 DNA sequence: TGTGCCACCAGCAGAGATAGAACCGATCTAGCCAAAAACATTCAGTACTTC.